The entry below describes one TCR beta chain. These data come from a study of control samples from healthy donors and cancer patients. The CDR3 is 13 residues long. The trim removed 10 bases at V and 3 bases at J, leaving 8 bases unmatched. Germline CDR1 and CDR2: MDHEN and SYDVKM. Assay used: immunoSEQ multiplex PCR; TCRdb lists only in-frame clones, some missing. The table shows about 84,000 clones, with roughly 88% occurring only once. The TCR originated in a man between 60 and 75 years old with head and neck cancer. The genes are TRBV28 and TRBJ1-2; 7 bases match TRBD1. The sequenced sample was PBMCs. The CDR3: CATPSGTDYGYTF. The CDR3 region has the DNA TGTGCCACCCCTTCGGGGACAGACTATGGCTACACCTTC.